Presented here are 27 T cell receptor beta chains from one specimen sequenced in a study of metastatic and nonmetastatic thyroid tumors. Until they underwent thyroid surgery, no patient had received any treatment. TCRdb re-analyzed the PCR reads using MiXCR. The data hold about 22,000 clones, with around a third observed a single time. Sample: blood. These receptors were collected from a male donor with papillary thyroid cancer or a benign thyroid nodule (not recorded which). Some clones in this sample may be carry-over from other donors' samples.

This chain connects TRBV6-1 to TRBJ2-7, with 11 nucleotides matching TRBD1. V lost 1 base to trimming and J lost 3 bases; unmatched junction nucleotides: 5. Per the germline V gene, CDR1 is MNHNS and CDR2 is SASEGT. The CDR3 spans 16 residues. In DNA, the CDR3 is TGTGCCAGCAGTGAAGGGGTGGGGACAGGGGGCTACGAGCAGTACTTC. This gives the protein CASSEGVGTGGYEQYF.

In its sample, this clone is medium-sized (0.01 to 0.1%). V and J are TRBV10-1 and TRBJ2-2; 9 bases line up with TRBD1. CDR3 length: 16 amino acids. The ends lost 6 bases at V and 1 base at J; junction bases unmatched: 6. CDR1 is WNHNN and CDR2 is SYGVQD in the germline V gene (reference sequence). The CDR3 DNA reads as TGCGCCAGCAGCAACAGGGGGCTAAAGAACACCGGGGAGCTGTTTTTT. Amino acids: CASSNRGLKNTGELFF.

The chain has TRBV6-2 or TRBV6-3 and TRBJ2-1; D unresolved. Germline V gene data show CDR1 as MNHEY and CDR2 as SVGEGT. This CDR3 contains 14 residues. V was clipped by 2 bases and J by 9 bases, with 14 bases between them. The CDR3 sequence: CASSYDRVSGEQFF. CDR3 DNA: TGTGCCAGCAGTTACGACCGGGTTTCGGGTGAGCAGTTCTTC.

The chain links TRBV13 to TRBJ2-6; 7 bases agree with TRBD1. The V gene's germline CDR1 is PRHDT and CDR2 FYEKMQ (reference sequence). This CDR3 is built from 16 residues. The J segment lost 2 bases and the V segment lost 5 bases, leaving 6 bases of the junction unmatched. This CDR3 is CASSRGGAAGANVLTF. The CDR3 nucleotides are TGTGCCAGCAGCCGAGGGGGCGCAGCTGGGGCCAACGTCCTGACTTTC.

This clone occurred many times. The rearrangement uses TRBV18 and TRBJ1-1; tentatively, D is TRBD1 (6 bases). Trimming removed 3 bases from V and 11 bases from J, with 13 bases in between. CDR3 length: 12 residues. Germline values: CDR1 KGHSH, CDR2 LQKENI. As DNA, the CDR3 is TGTGCCAGCTCACCTGCCGGGGGCGAGGCTTTCTTT. This codes for CASSPAGGEAFF.

In its sample, this clone was seen a few times. The rearrangement links TRBV7-9 to TRBJ2-7, with 7 nucleotides matching TRBD1. Germline assignment: CDR1 SEHNR and CDR2 FQNEAQ (reference sequence). CDR3 size: 11 residues. The J segment lost 4 bases and the V segment lost 10 bases, leaving 4 bases of the junction unmatched. The DNA for the CDR3 is TGTGCCACCATCAGGGGGTACGAGCAGTACTTC. The encoded protein is CATIRGYEQYF. The full variable domain, in which reference TRBV7-9 and TRBJ2-7 provide the parts outside the CDR3, is DTGVSQNPRHKITKRGQNVTFRCDPISEHNRLYWYRQTLGQGPEFLTYFQNEAQLEKSRLLSDRFSAERPKGSFSTLEIQRTEQGDSAMYLCATIRGYEQYFGPGTRLTVT.

The gene calls are TRBV7-2 and TRBJ2-3; 10 nucleotides agree with TRBD1. J gave up 6 bases and V 6 bases, and 6 bases lay outside the gene matches. The CDR3 covers 14 residues. Germline V gives CDR1 SGHTA, CDR2 FQGNSA. The CDR3 reads CASRRQGAVDTQYF. CDR3 coding DNA: TGTGCCAGCAGACGACAGGGGGCGGTGGATACGCAGTATTTT.

This clone was seen ten or more times. V and J are TRBV9 and TRBJ2-7; a possible D gene is TRBD1 (5 bases). V lost 0 bases, J lost 4 bases, and 11 bases lay in between. The CDR3 is 14 amino acids. Germline V gives CDR1 SGDLS, CDR2 YYNGEE. The CDR3 sequence is CASSVDLGEYEQYF. CDR3 coding DNA: TGTGCCAGCAGCGTAGATTTAGGGGAATACGAGCAGTACTTC.

V usage is TRBV29-1 and J usage is TRBJ2-3; 7 nucleotides align to TRBD1. Germline V gene lookup returns CDR1 SQVTM and CDR2 ANQGSEA. V lost 5 bases and J lost 3; bases outside the gene matches: 2. This CDR3 contains 12 residues. The CDR3 DNA follows: TGCAGCGTTAGACAGGGTACAGATACGCAGTATTTT. Protein sequence: CSVRQGTDTQYF.

This clone was picked up many times. V usage is TRBV7-3 and J usage is TRBJ2-5, with D possibly TRBD2 on 6 matching bases. The CDR3 runs 13 residues. Trimming removed 5 bases from V and 1 base from J, with 8 bases in between. CDR1 is SGHTA, CDR2 FQGTGA, per germline. For the CDR3, the DNA is TGTGCCAGCAGCAAGACTAGCCAAGAGACCCAGTACTTC. Translation: CASSKTSQETQYF.

This rearrangement joins TRBV5-1 to TRBJ1-2, with D perhaps matching TRBD1 (5 bases). Germline lookup yields CDR1 SGHRS and CDR2 YFSETQ. Trimming removed 7 bases at V and 7 bases at J, with 11 bases between. This CDR3 has 11 amino acids. The DNA of the CDR3 is TGCGCCAGCGGGGAGGGGCCTGGCTACACCTTC. Its protein is CASGEGPGYTF. Based on the CDR3 plus reference TRBV5-1 and TRBJ1-2, the full variable domain is KAGVTQTPRYLIKTRGQQVTLSCSPISGHRSVSWYQQTPGQGLQFLFEYFSETQRNKGNFPGRFSGRQFSNSRSEMNVSTLELGDSALYLCASGEGPGYTFGSGTRLTVV.

This chain links TRBV6-1 with TRBJ1-1; a weak D match, TRBD1 (5 bases). CDR1 is MNHNS, CDR2 SASEGT, per germline. This CDR3 has 16 amino acids. V dropped 7 bases and J dropped 1 base, with 19 bases sitting between them. CDR3 DNA: TGTGCCAGCATTTCCTCCTTGGGACGGAAGAACACTGAAGCTTTCTTT. As protein: CASISSLGRKNTEAFF.

This clone was counted between two and nine times. V usage is TRBV30 and J usage is TRBJ2-7; the D gene is possibly TRBD2 (7 bases). Germline V gene data show CDR1 as GTSNPN and CDR2 as SVGIG (reference sequence). V was shortened by 1 base and J by 6 bases, with 10 bases between the two germline ends. CDR3 length equals 12 residues. CDR3 amino acids: CAWSGGGGEQYF. Written as DNA, the CDR3 is TGTGCCTGGAGTGGAGGGGGGGGCGAGCAGTACTTC.

This clone was counted ten times or more. The rearrangement links TRBV7-2 to TRBJ2-5; no clear D gene. This CDR3 region has 14 residues. The germline gives CDR1 SGHTA, CDR2 FQGNSA. The V end lost 3 bases, the J end lost 2 bases, and 10 bases lay between the germline ends. The chain's CDR3 is CASSFGGRQETQYF. Written as DNA, the CDR3 is TGTGCCAGCAGCTTCGGCGGCAGACAAGAGACCCAGTACTTC.

Concerning this clone itself: One junction end disagrees with the germline gene, perhaps due to a read error. This chain uses TRBV20-1 with TRBJ2-7; a possible D gene is TRBD1 (5 bases). The CDR3 is 12 amino acids. Germline assignment: CDR1 DFQATT and CDR2 SNEGSKA (reference sequence). CDR3 residues: CSARYQGPEQYF. The CDR3 coding sequence is TGCAGCGCTAGATATCAGGGCCCCGAGCAGTACTTC.

The sample holds many counts of this clone. The chain couples TRBV28 to TRBJ1-4, with 9 bases identical to TRBD1. The CDR3 runs 17 residues. V dropped 5 bases and J dropped 0; count of bases not matched to a gene: 7. Germline V CDR1 and CDR2: MDHEN, SYDVKM. CDR3 sequence: CASSPRTGASTNEKLFF. CDR3 bases: TGTGCCAGCAGTCCAAGGACAGGGGCCTCAACTAATGAAAAACTGTTTTTT.

This clone occurred many times. For the CDR3, the DNA is TGTGCCAGCAGCTCAGGGGGTAGCGGGATTGAGACCCAGTACTTC. Translation: CASSSGGSGIETQYF. The rearrangement joins TRBV9 to TRBJ2-5, with a weak D call TRBD2 (8 bases). There are 15 residues in the CDR3. From germline, CDR1 is SGDLS and CDR2 YYNGEE. V lost 4 bases to trimming and J lost 5 bases, with 18 bases between them. Supplemented by reference TRBV9 and TRBJ2-5, the full variable domain reads DSGVTQTPKHLITATGQRVTLRCSPRSGDLSVYWYQQSLDQGLQFLIQYYNGEERAKGNILERFSAQQFPDLHSELNLSSLELGDSALYFCASSSGGSGIETQYFGPGTRLLVL.

This clone is categorized as medium-sized. The same CDR3 also results from other DNA sequences found in this sample. This chain uses TRBV6-4 with TRBJ2-2; maybe TRBD1 (7 bases). Trimming shortened V by 6 bases and J by 4 bases, and 12 bases separated the two germline ends. Germline lookup yields CDR1 MRHNA and CDR2 SNTAGT. The CDR3 length is 14 residues. The CDR3 DNA follows: TGTGCCAGCAGGAGCCAGGGGGGCACCGGGGAGCTGTTTTTT. It codes for CASRSQGGTGELFF.

V gene TRBV3-1 combines with J gene TRBJ2-5; 13 bases are shared with TRBD2. The germline V gene has CDR1 LGHDT and CDR2 YNNKEL (reference sequence). V was clipped by 4 bases and J by 4 bases; unmatched bases: 9. This CDR3 comprises 17 residues. The CDR3: CASSLSGTSGIGETQYF. As DNA, the CDR3 is TGTGCCAGCAGCCTCAGCGGGACTAGCGGGATCGGAGAGACCCAGTACTTC.

V is TRBV11-3 and J is TRBJ2-6, with 12 bases matching TRBD2. CDR1 is SGHNT and CDR2 is YENEEA in the germline V gene. V lost 1 base and J lost 2; bases outside the gene matches: 9. The CDR3 has 20 amino acids. The CDR3 nucleotides read TGTGCCAGCAGCTTAGGACTAGCGGGAGAGTTCTGGGCTGGGGCCAACGTCCTGACTTTC. It translates to CASSLGLAGEFWAGANVLTF. The whole variable domain, filled in from reference TRBV11-3 and TRBJ2-6, reads EAGVVQSPRYKIIEKKQPVAFWCNPISGHNTLYWYLQNLGQGPELLIRYENEEAVDDSQLPKDRFSAERLKGVDSTLKIQPAELGDSAVYLCASSLGLAGEFWAGANVLTFGAGSRLTVL.

The chain combines TRBV30 with TRBJ1-6; TRBD1 matches 8 bases. Trimming removed 5 bases from V and 3 bases from J; junction bases left unmatched: 0. The CDR3 spans 13 residues. Germline CDR1 is GTSNPN and CDR2 is SVGIG (reference sequence). This CDR3 is CAWGQGYNSPLHF. The CDR3 DNA reads TGTGCCTGGGGACAGGGCTATAATTCACCCCTCCACTTT.

This clone came up a few times. This sequence joins TRBV6-2 or TRBV6-3 and TRBJ1-2; 7 nucleotides match TRBD1. Germline CDR1 MNHEY, CDR2 SVGEGT. CDR3 size: 16 residues. With 0 bases clipped from V and 3 bases from J, the junction kept 7 bases outside the gene matches. Written as DNA, the CDR3 is TGTGCCAGCAGTTACTCGAACACAGGGGAATACTATGGCTACACCTTC. The encoded protein is CASSYSNTGEYYGYTF.

The chain joins TRBV20-1 to TRBJ2-7; tentative D call: TRBD2 (5 bases). The CDR3 runs 14 residues. V lost 4 bases to trimming and J lost 0 bases, with 13 bases between them. Germline loops: CDR1 DFQATT, CDR2 SNEGSKA (reference sequence). The DNA of the CDR3 is TGCAGTGCTAAGGACTCCCAACTCTCCTACGAGCAGTACTTC. It codes for CSAKDSQLSYEQYF.

There are a few counts of this clone. The V call is TRBV19, the J call TRBJ2-1; maybe TRBD2 (6 bases). Trimming shortened V by 1 base and J by 4 bases, and 11 bases separated the two germline ends. The CDR3 contains 15 residues. CDR1 and CDR2 (germline): LNHDA, SQIVND (reference sequence). This chain's CDR3 is CASSIVGLAYNEQFF. The CDR3 DNA follows: TGTGCCAGTAGTATAGTGGGGCTAGCGTACAATGAGCAGTTCTTC.

This clone has a handful of counts. The chain couples TRBV11-3 to TRBJ2-2; D may be TRBD1 or TRBD2 (6 bases each). The V gene lost 5 bases and the J gene lost 7 bases, with 14 bases spanning the gap. Germline-derived CDR1 and CDR2 are SGHNT and YENEEA. The CDR3 sequence is 14 residues long. DNA for the CDR3: TGTGCCAGCAGCATCCGGGGGCGAAACGGGGAGCTGTTTTTT. It specifies CASSIRGRNGELFF.

This chain links TRBV2 with TRBJ1-2; TRBD1 matches 7 bases. V lost 6 bases to trimming and J lost 7 bases; unmatched junction nucleotides: 11. The CDR3 has 14 residues. In germline, CDR1 is SNHLY, CDR2 FYNNEI. The CDR3 DNA sequence: TGTGCCAGCAGATGGCTGGAGACAGGGTTTGGCTACACCTTC. This encodes CASRWLETGFGYTF.

This clone qualifies as medium-sized (0.01 to 0.1%). V gene TRBV19 combines with J gene TRBJ2-7, with 8 nucleotides matching TRBD1. CDR3 length: 13 residues. The V segment lost 4 bases and the J segment 3 bases; nucleotides outside the gene matches: 2. Germline V gene data show CDR1 as LNHDA and CDR2 as SQIVND (reference sequence). CDR3 region: CASSRTGNYEQYF. The CDR3 DNA reads TGTGCCAGTAGTAGGACAGGGAACTACGAGCAGTACTTC.